A single sample gave rise to the 12 T cell receptor beta chains below, sequenced in a study of blood T cell repertoires in COVID-19. Profiled with immunoSEQ multiplex PCR; TCRdb holds only in-frame clones, not every one. Of about 270,000 clones in the sample, 85% to 90% were seen once. The source material was peripheral blood. Every receptor here comes from a woman aged 25 to 45 with COVID-19, enrolled during active disease.

This chain connects TRBV9 to TRBJ2-1; weak D call: TRBD2 (6 bases). The germline V and J ends were trimmed by 4 bases and 8 bases, with 22 bases remaining between them. CDR3 length: 16 amino acids. CDR1 and CDR2 from the germline V gene are SGDLS and YYNGEE. The CDR3 spells CASSILGGGTLDEQFF. CDR3 sequence (DNA): TGTGCCAGCAGCATACTTGGTGGGGGGACCCTCGATGAGCAGTTCTTC.

This chain connects TRBV2 to TRBJ2-1, with a weak D call TRBD2 (7 bases). The CDR3 contains 15 residues. Germline V gene data show CDR1 as SNHLY and CDR2 as FYNNEI. V dropped 3 bases and J dropped 5 bases, with 14 bases sitting between them. The CDR3, as DNA: TGTGCCAGCAGTGATGAGGGGGGGGACAACAATGAGCAGTTCTTC. Its translation: CASSDEGGDNNEQFF.

The chain is built from TRBV5-1 and TRBJ1-1; TRBD1 might be the D (6 bases). Germline V lookup: CDR1 SGHRS, CDR2 YFSETQ. The CDR3 covers 14 residues. V was clipped by 3 bases and J by 10 bases, with 19 bases between them. CDR3 protein: CASSSRGQTRGAFF. CDR3 sequence (DNA): TGCGCCAGCAGCTCGCGTGGACAGACCCGAGGAGCTTTCTTT.

The V gene is TRBV4-1, the J gene TRBJ1-3, with D possibly being TRBD1 (6 bases). The CDR3 extends over 20 amino acids. V lost 1 base and J 2 bases, leaving 24 bases between the germline ends. The germline V gene has CDR1 MGHRA and CDR2 YSYEKL. The CDR3 sequence: CASSQGPTGRDSFTGNTIYF. CDR3 coding DNA: TGCGCCAGCAGCCAAGGTCCGACAGGCCGGGATTCTTTCACTGGAAACACCATATATTTT.

The chain has TRBV28 and TRBJ2-1; D is ambiguous. This CDR3 is 13 amino acids long. From germline, CDR1 is MDHEN and CDR2 SYDVKM. Trimming pared 7 bases from V and 5 bases from J, leaving 12 bases between. The CDR3: CASNSIMDNEQFF. The CDR3 bases are TGTGCCAGCAATAGCATCATGGACAATGAGCAGTTCTTC.

The J gene is TRBJ2-7, the V gene TRBV7-8; 9 bases map to TRBD1. This CDR3 contains 15 residues. Germline V gene sequence: CDR1 SGHVS, CDR2 FQNEAQ. Trimming cost V 3 bases and J 3 bases; bases outside gene matches: 6. The CDR3 DNA reads TGTGCCAGCAGCTTCATACAGGGGGCGTTCTACGAGCAGTACTTC. Protein sequence: CASSFIQGAFYEQYF.

V gene TRBV3-1 (or the pseudogene TRBV3-2) combines with J gene TRBJ2-1, with D possibly matching TRBD2 (5 bases). Germline CDR1 LGHDT, CDR2 YNNKEL (reference sequence). CDR3 length equals 12 residues. Trimming took off 5 bases at V and 7 bases at J, with 9 bases between the two ends. As DNA, the CDR3 is TGTGCCAGCAGCTTCGAGGGTAATGAGCAGTTCTTC. It codes for CASSFEGNEQFF.

This chain links TRBV5-1 with TRBJ1-3; D is unresolved. The germline CDR1 and CDR2 sequences are SGHRS and YFSETQ. Between the trimmed V and J ends, which lost 2 bases and 2 bases, there was a span of 8 bases. There are 14 residues in the CDR3. CDR3 sequence (DNA): TGCGCCAGCAGCTTTGGTGACACTGGAAACACCATATATTTT. This gives the protein CASSFGDTGNTIYF. Complete variable domain (other parts from reference TRBV5-1 and TRBJ1-3): KAGVTQTPRYLIKTRGQQVTLSCSPISGHRSVSWYQQTPGQGLQFLFEYFSETQRNKGNFPGRFSGRQFSNSRSEMNVSTLELGDSALYLCASSFGDTGNTIYFGEGSWLTVV.

The chain uses TRBV5-5 and TRBJ2-2; 10 positions agree with TRBD2. The CDR3 is 18 amino acids. V lost 4 bases, J lost 7 bases, and 16 bases stayed unmatched. Germline CDR1 is SGHKS and CDR2 is YYEKEE (reference sequence). CDR3 protein: CASSRTSGEPSGVGELFF. The CDR3 coding sequence is TGTGCCAGCAGCCGAACTAGCGGGGAGCCCTCCGGGGTCGGGGAGCTGTTTTTT.

This chain links TRBV2 with TRBJ2-7, with 7 bases that match TRBD1. Germline V lookup: CDR1 SNHLY, CDR2 FYNNEI. The CDR3 runs 15 residues. The V and J ends lost 1 base and 3 bases, in that order; junction bases with no gene match: 6. The CDR3 DNA sequence: TGTGCCAGCAGTGAAGTGCAGGGGGTCCACTACGAGCAGTACTTC. It translates to CASSEVQGVHYEQYF.

As concerns this clone: This sample includes further DNA sequences coding for the same CDR3. The rearrangement uses TRBV5-1 and TRBJ2-7, with D possibly being TRBD2 (5 bases). The V gene lost 0 bases and the J gene lost 1 base, with 5 bases spanning the gap. Germline lookup yields CDR1 SGHRS and CDR2 YFSETQ. CDR3 length: 13 amino acids. The CDR3 sequence: CASSLAGSYEQYF. In DNA form, the CDR3 reads TGCGCCAGCAGCTTGGCGGGGTCCTACGAGCAGTACTTC.

This clone occurred once. The chain is built from TRBV15 and TRBJ2-1, with 9 bases identical to TRBD1. CDR3 length: 17 amino acids. Germline assignment: CDR1 LNHNV and CDR2 YYDKDF (reference sequence). Trimming cost V 3 bases and J 7 bases; bases outside gene matches: 13. In DNA form, the CDR3 reads TGTGCCACCAGCAGCCCGTACAACAGGGGGCGCCGGAATGAGCAGTTCTTC. It yields the protein CATSSPYNRGRRNEQFF.